This TCR beta chain was observed in a study of Ad26.COV2.S vaccination and SARS-CoV-2 variants. Study information: This donor came from the COV1001 trial of Ad26.COV2.S. By the intramuscular route, Ad26.COV2.S was given once, or twice 56 days apart.

With respect to this clone: Its antigen is unknown.

Study conclusions and caveats: Spike-specific TCR breadth was greater after Ad26.COV2.S than placebo.

Using immunoSEQ multiplex PCR, the repertoire was profiled, and TCRdb retains in-frame clones only, with some absent. The profile shows about 420,000 clones, around 89% of them singletons. Treatment in this sample: around 19 received Ad26.COV2.S at low or high dose, single or two shots; roughly five received placebo; per-sample allocation not given. Sampling took place 63 days after the first vaccine or placebo injection. The germline CDR1 and CDR2 sequences are MGHRA and YSYEKL. The CDR3 sequence is 21 residues long. Losses at the gene ends were 3 bases for V and 4 bases for J; bases not matched to a gene: 19.

The receptor's source is a person between 18 and 60 years old who received the Ad26.COV2.S COVID-19 vaccine or a placebo. The material was peripheral blood, obtained in a trial of Ad26.COV2.S vaccine versus placebo. The J gene is TRBJ1-5, the V gene TRBV4-1; TRBD1 aligns across 12 bases. The CDR3 bases are TGCGCCAGCAGCCACTTTTTCGGGACAGGGGGCTCAACGGGGCTAAATCAGCCCCAGCATTTT. It translates to CASSHFFGTGGSTGLNQPQHF.